This TCR beta chain was retrieved from a study of blood T cells in healthy people across ages. A second PCR of roughly 7 to 11 cycles used a sample-barcoded 5' primer and a J-beta primer mix. From the 5' RACE reads, TCRdb called clonotypes with MiXCR, one entry per CDR3 protein. The sample contains over 600,000 distinct CDR3 sequences, under 25% of which appear only once. Losses at the gene ends were 5 bases for V and 3 bases for J; bases not matched to a gene: 6. This CDR3 contains 14 residues. Points on this clonotype: Its antigen is undetermined.

Findings and caveats of the study: Strong correlation existed between TCR beta diversity and naive T cell percentage.

Input material: blood. The TCR sequence derives from a man between 65 and 80 years old in good health. The rearrangement joins TRBV12-3 or TRBV12-4 to TRBJ2-7, with 8 bases aligning to TRBD1. The CDR3 DNA reads TGTGCCAGCAGTCTCCAGGGGGCAGGCTACGAGCAGTACTTC. It yields the protein CASSLQGAGYEQYF.